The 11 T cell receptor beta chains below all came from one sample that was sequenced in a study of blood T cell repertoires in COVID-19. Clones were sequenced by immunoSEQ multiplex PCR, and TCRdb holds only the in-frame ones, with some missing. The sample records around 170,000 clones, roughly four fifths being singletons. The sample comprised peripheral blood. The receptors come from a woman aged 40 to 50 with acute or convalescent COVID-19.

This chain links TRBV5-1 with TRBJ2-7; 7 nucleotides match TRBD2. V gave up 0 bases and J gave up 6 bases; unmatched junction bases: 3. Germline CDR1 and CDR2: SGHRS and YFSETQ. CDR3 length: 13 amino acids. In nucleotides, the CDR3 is TGCGCCAGCAGCTTGGTACCGGGGGGCGAGCAGTACTTC. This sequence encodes CASSLVPGGEQYF.

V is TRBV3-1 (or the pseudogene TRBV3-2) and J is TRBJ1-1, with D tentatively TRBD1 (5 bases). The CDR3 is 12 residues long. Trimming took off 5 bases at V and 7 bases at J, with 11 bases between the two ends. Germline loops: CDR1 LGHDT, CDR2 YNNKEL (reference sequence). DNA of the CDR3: TGTGCCAGCAGCGTCCGGGGGGATGAAGCTTTCTTT. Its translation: CASSVRGDEAFF.

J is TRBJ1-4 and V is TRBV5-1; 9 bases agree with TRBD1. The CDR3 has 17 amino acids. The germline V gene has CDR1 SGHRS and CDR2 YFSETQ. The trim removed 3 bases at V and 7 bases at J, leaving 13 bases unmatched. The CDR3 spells CASSSEALTGGREKLFF. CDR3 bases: TGCGCCAGCAGCTCCGAAGCATTGACAGGGGGTCGTGAAAAACTGTTTTTT.

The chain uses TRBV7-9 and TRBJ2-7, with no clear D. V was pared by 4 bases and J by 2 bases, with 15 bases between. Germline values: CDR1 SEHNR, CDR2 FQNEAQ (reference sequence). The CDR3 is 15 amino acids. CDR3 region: CASSSFIRETYEQYF. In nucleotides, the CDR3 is TGTGCCAGCAGCTCCTTTATAAGAGAGACCTACGAGCAGTACTTC.

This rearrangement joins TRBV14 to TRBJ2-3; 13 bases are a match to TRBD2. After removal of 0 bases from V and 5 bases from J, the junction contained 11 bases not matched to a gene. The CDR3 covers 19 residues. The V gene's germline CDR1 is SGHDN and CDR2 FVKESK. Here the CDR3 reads CASSQEAAGLAGKVDTQYF. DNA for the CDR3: TGTGCCAGCAGCCAAGAAGCAGCGGGACTAGCGGGGAAGGTAGATACGCAGTATTTT.

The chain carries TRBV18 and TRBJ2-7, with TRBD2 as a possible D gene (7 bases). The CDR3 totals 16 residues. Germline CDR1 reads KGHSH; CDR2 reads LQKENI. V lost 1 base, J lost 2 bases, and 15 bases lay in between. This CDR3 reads CASSPLRGGATYEQYF. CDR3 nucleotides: TGTGCCAGCTCACCACTTCGTGGGGGGGCTACCTACGAGCAGTACTTC.

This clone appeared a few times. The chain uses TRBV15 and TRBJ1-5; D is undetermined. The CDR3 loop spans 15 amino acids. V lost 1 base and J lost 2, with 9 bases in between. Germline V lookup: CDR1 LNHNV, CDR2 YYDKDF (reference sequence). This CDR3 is CATSRGLPGNQPQHF. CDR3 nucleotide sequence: TGTGCCACCAGCAGAGGTCTCCCTGGCAATCAGCCCCAGCATTTT.

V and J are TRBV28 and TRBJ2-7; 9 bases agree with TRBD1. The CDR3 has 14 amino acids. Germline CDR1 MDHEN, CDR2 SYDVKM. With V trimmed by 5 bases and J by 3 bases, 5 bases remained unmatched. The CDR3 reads CASSLPGQGYEQYF. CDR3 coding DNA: TGTGCCAGCAGTCTTCCGGGACAGGGCTACGAGCAGTACTTC.

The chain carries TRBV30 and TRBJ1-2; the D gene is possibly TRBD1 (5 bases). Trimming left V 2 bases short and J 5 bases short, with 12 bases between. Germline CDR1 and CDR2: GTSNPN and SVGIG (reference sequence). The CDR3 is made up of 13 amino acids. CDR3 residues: CAWSRNAGYGYTF. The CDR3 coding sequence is TGTGCCTGGAGTCGGAACGCAGGGTATGGCTACACCTTC.

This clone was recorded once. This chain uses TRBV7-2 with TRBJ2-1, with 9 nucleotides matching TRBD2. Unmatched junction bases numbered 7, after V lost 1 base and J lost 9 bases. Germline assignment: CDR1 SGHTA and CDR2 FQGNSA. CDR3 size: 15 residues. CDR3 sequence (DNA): TGTGCCAGCAGCTTAGGGTCTAGCGGGATTCTTGAGCAGTTCTTC. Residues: CASSLGSSGILEQFF. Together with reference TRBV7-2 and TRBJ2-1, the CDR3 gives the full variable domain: GAGVSQSPSNKVTEKGKDVELRCDPISGHTALYWYRQSLGQGLEFLIYFQGNSAPDKSGLPSDRFSAERTGGSVSTLTIQRTQQEDSAVYLCASSLGSSGILEQFFGPGTRLTVL.

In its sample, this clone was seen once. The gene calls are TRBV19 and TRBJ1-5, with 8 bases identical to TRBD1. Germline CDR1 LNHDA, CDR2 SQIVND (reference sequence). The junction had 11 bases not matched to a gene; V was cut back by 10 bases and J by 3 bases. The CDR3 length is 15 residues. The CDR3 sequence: CATTATGAINQPQHF. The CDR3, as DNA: TGTGCCACAACCGCGACAGGGGCGATCAATCAGCCCCAGCATTTT.